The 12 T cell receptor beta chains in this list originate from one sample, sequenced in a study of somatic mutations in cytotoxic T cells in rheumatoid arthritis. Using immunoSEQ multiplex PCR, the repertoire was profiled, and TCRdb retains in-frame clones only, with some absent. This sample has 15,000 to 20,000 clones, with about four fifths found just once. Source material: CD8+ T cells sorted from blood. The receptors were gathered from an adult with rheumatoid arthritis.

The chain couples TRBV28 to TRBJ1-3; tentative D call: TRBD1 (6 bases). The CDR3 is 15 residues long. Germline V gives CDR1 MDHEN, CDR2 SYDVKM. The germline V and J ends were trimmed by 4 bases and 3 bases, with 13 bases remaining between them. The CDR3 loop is CASSYRGQFGNTIYF. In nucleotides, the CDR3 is TGTGCCAGCAGTTATCGTGGACAGTTTGGAAACACCATATATTTT.

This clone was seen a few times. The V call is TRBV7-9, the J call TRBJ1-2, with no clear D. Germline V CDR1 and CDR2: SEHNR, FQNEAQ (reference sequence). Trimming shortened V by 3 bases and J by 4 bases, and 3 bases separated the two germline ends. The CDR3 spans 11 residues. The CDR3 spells CASSFGYGYTF. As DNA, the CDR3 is TGTGCCAGCAGCTTTGGCTATGGCTACACCTTC.

CDR3 nucleotide sequence: TGCGCCAGCAGCTTGACGTCCAATCAGCCCCAGCATTTT. Translated: CASSLTSNQPQHF. The chain carries TRBV5-1 and TRBJ1-5; D not resolved. This CDR3 has 13 residues. CDR1 and CDR2 from the germline V gene are SGHRS and YFSETQ. V lost 1 base, J lost 3 bases, and 5 bases lay in between.

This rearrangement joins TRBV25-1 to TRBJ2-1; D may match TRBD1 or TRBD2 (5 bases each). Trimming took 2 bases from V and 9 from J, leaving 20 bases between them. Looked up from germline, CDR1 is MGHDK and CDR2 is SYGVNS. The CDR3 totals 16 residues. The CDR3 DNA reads TGTGCCAGCAGTGAACTCAGGGAGTTTGGGATTTTTGAGCAGTTCTTC. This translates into CASSELREFGIFEQFF. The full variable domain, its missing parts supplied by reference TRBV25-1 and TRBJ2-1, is EADIYQTPRYLVIGTGKKITLECSQTMGHDKMYWYQQDPGMELHLIHYSYGVNSTEKGDLSSESTVSRIRTEHFPLTLESARPSHTSQYLCASSELREFGIFEQFFGPGTRLTVL.

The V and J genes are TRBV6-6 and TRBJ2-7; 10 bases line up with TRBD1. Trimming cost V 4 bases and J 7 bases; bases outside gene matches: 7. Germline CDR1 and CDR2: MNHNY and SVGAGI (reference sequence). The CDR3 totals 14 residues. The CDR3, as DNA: TGTGCCAGCAGTTCAGCCGGGACAGGGGAAGAGCAGTACTTC. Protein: CASSSAGTGEEQYF.

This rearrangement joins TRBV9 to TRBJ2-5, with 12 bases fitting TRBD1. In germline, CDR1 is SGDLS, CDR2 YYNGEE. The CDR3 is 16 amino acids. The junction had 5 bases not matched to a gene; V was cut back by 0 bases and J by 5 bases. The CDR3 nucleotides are TGTGCCAGCAGCGTAGGGGACAGGGGGCTATGGGAGACCCAGTACTTC. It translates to CASSVGDRGLWETQYF.

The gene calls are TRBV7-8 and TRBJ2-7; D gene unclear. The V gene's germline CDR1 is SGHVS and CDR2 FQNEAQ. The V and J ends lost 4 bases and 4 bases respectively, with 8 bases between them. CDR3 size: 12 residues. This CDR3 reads CASSSNLYEQYF. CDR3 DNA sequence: TGTGCCAGCAGCTCCAACTTGTACGAGCAGTACTTC.

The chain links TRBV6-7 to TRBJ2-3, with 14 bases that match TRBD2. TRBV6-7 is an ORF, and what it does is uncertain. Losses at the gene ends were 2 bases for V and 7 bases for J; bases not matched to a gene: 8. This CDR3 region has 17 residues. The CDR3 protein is CASSYPRLAGGLYTQYF. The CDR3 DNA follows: TGTGCCAGCAGTTACCCCCGACTAGCGGGAGGGTTATATACGCAGTATTTT.

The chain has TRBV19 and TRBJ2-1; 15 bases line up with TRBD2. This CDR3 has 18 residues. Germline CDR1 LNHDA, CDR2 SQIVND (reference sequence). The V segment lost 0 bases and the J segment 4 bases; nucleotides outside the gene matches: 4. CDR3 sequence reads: CASSIDRTSGRGYNEQFF. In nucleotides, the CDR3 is TGTGCCAGTAGTATAGATAGGACTAGCGGGAGGGGATACAATGAGCAGTTCTTC.

The CDR3 sequence: CAWSRRAGPSYEQYF. The CDR3 region has the DNA TGTGCCTGGAGTCGAAGGGCAGGGCCCTCCTACGAGCAGTACTTC. The rearrangement joins TRBV30 to TRBJ2-7; maybe TRBD1 (5 bases). V was trimmed by 2 bases and J by 0 bases, leaving 14 bases between them. The germline V gene has CDR1 GTSNPN and CDR2 SVGIG (reference sequence). The CDR3 consists of 15 residues.

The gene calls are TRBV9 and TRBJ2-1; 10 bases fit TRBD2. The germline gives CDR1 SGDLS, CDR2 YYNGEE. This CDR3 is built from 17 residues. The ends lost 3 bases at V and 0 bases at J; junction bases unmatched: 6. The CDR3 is CASSARTSGGSYNEQFF. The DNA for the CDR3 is TGTGCCAGCAGCGCCAGGACTAGCGGAGGCTCCTACAATGAGCAGTTCTTC.

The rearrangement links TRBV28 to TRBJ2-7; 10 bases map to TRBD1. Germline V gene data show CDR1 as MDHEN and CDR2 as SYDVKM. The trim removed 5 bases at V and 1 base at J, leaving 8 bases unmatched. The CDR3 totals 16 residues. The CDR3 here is CASSISDRGTSYEQYF. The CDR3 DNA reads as TGTGCCAGCAGTATATCGGACAGGGGGACTTCCTACGAGCAGTACTTC.